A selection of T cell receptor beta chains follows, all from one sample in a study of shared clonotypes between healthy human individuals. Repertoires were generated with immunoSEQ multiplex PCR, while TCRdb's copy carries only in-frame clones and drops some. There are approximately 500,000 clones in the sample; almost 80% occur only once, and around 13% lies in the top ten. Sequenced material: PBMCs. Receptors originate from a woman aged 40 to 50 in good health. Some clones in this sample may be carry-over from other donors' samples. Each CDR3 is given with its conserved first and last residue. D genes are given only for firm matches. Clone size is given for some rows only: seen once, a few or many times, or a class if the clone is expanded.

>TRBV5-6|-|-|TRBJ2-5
TGTGCCAGCAGCTTGGCCGGGATCGTGGGGGAGACCCAGTACTTC
CASSLAGIVGETQYF
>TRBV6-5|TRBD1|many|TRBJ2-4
TGTGCCAGCAGTTACGGACGGACAGGGAACATTCAGTACTTC
CASSYGRTGNIQYF
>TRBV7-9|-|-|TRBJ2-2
TGTGCCAGCAGCCGTCGCGGGACAGCGAACACCGGGGAGCTGTTTTTT
CASSRRGTANTGELFF
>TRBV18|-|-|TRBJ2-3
TGTGCCAGCTCACCACCAGCTAGCGGCACAGATACGCAGTATTTT
CASSPPASGTDTQYF
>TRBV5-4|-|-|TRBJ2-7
TGTGCCAGCAGCATAGGGGGGGAGGTCCCCTACGAGCAGTACTTC
CASSIGGEVPYEQYF
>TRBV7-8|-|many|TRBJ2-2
TGTGCCAGCAGCTTAGTTCGCACCGGGGAGCTGTTTTTT
CASSLVRTGELFF
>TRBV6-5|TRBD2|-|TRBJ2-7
TGTGCCAGCAAGCGAAGGACTAGTTCCTACGAGCAGTACTTC
CASKRRTSSYEQYF
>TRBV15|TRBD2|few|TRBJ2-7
TGTGCCACCAAAAATGGTAGAGCGGGGCCCCTCTACGAGCAGTACTTC
CATKNGRAGPLYEQYF
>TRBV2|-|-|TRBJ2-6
TGTGCCAGCAGTGAAGCGAGAAGGGGGGCCAACGTCCTGACTTTC
CASSEARRGANVLTF
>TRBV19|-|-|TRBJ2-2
TGTGCCAGTAGTCCGCCCTGGGACACCGGGGAGCTGTTTTTT
CASSPPWDTGELFF
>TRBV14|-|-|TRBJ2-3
TGTGCCAGCAGCCAAGGAAGCTGGGTCACAGATACGCAGTATTTT
CASSQGSWVTDTQYF
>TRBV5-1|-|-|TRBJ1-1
TGCGCCAGCAGCCCGGGGGACACTGAAGCTTTCTTT
CASSPGDTEAFF
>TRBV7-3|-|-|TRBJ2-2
TGTGCCAGCAGCTTAGTATGGAGCCTATCGAACACCGGGGAGCTGTTTTTT
CASSLVWSLSNTGELFF
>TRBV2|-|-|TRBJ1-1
TGTGCCAGCAGTTTTGCAGGGAACACTGAAGCTTTCTTT
CASSFAGNTEAFF
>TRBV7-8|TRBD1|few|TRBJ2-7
TGTGCCAGCAGCCAAACAGGGGACTCCTACGAGCAGTACTTC
CASSQTGDSYEQYF
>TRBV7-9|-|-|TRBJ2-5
TGTGCCAGCAGCCAGGGGGGAGAGACCCAGTACTTC
CASSQGGETQYF
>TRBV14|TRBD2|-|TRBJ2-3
TGTGCCAGCAGCCAATCTAGGGGACTAGCCGAGTTTTTT
CASSQSRGLAEFF
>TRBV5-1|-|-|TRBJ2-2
TGCGCCAGCAGCTCGGGCTGGGTTTCGAACACCGGGGAGCTGTTTTTT
CASSSGWVSNTGELFF
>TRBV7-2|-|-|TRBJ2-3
TGTGCCAGCAGCCTAGGGGCGAGAACAGGTACAGATACGCAGTATTTT
CASSLGARTGTDTQYF
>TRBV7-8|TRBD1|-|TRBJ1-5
TGTGCCACCTCTACAGGGGGCGGTAATCAGCCCCAGCATTTT
CATSTGGGNQPQHF
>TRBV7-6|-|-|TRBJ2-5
TGTGCCAGCAGCTTACAATCGGGAGCAGAGACCCAGTACTTC
CASSLQSGAETQYF
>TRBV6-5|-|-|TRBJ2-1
TGTGCCAGCAGTTCCCTCGGGGAAGGGGGCTACAATGAGCAGTTCTTC
CASSSLGEGGYNEQFF
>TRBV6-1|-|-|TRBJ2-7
TGTGCCAGCAGCGTTTATGGGGACCCCTACGAGCAGTACTTC
CASSVYGDPYEQYF
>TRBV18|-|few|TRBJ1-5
TGTGCCAGCTCACCCCCGTTGGGGAGCAATCAGCCCCAGCATTTT
CASSPPLGSNQPQHF
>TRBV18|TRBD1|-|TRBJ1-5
TGTGCCAGCTCACCACAGGGGGCCGAGCAGCCCCAGCATTTT
CASSPQGAEQPQHF
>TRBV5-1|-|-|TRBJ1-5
TGCGCCAGCAGCTTGGATGGGGCAGGGCATCAGCCCCAGCATTTT
CASSLDGAGHQPQHF
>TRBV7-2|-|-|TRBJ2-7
TGTGCCAGCAGCTTGACCGCCGCAGGTGGCCACGAGCAGTACTTC
CASSLTAAGGHEQYF
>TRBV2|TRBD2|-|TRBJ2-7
TGTGCCAGCACCGGGGGGGCTAGCAACGAGCAGTACTTC
CASTGGASNEQYF
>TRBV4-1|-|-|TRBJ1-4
TGCGCCAGCAGCCAAAGATCTCGCACAGGAGATGAAAAACTGTTTTTT
CASSQRSRTGDEKLFF
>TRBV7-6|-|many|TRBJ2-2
TGTGCCAGCAGACCAGCGGAGTGGGACGGGAACACCGGGGAGCTGTTTTTT
CASRPAEWDGNTGELFF
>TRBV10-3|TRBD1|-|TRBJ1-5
TGTGCCATCAGTGAGGGCAGGGGGCAGGGTCAGCCCCAGCATTTT
CAISEGRGQGQPQHF
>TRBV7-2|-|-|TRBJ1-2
TGTGCCAGCAGCCCTGGGGCAATTTCGGCCTATGGCTACACCTTC
CASSPGAISAYGYTF
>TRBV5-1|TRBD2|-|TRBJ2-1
TGCGCCAGCAGCTTTGCCAGCGGGAGGCCTTACAATGAGCAGTTCTTC
CASSFASGRPYNEQFF
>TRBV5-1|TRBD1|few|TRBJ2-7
TGCGCCAGCAGCTCGACAGACCCGACAGGGGAGCAGTACTTC
CASSSTDPTGEQYF
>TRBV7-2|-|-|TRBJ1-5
TGTGCCAGCAGCTTAGATTGGGGAAGGAGCAATCAGCCCCAGCATTTT
CASSLDWGRSNQPQHF
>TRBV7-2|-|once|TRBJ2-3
TGTGCCAGCAGCTTAGCGAAGGGGGGAACAGATACGCAGTATTTT
CASSLAKGGTDTQYF
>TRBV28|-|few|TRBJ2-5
TGTGCCAGCAGTCCTGGAGGGCGGGCTTTGGGGGCCCAGTACTTC
CASSPGGRALGAQYF
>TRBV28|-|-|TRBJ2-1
TGTGCCAGCAACCCGGGACTCTCCTACAATGAGCAGTTCTTC
CASNPGLSYNEQFF
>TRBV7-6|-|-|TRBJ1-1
TGTGCCAGCAGCCTTTCCGGACGGGCGAACACTGAAGCTTTCTTT
CASSLSGRANTEAFF
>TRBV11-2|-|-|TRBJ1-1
TGTGCCAGCAGAGAACGGGGGACGAACACTGAAGCTTTCTTT
CASRERGTNTEAFF
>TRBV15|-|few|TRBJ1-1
TGTGCCACCAGCAGAGATGGAGGCGTCGCTGAAGCTTTCTTT
CATSRDGGVAEAFF
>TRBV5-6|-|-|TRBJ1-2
TGTGCCAGCAGTCCTCTGAGCGGGGGAGCCGTCTTGCGCTACACCTTC
CASSPLSGGAVLRYTF
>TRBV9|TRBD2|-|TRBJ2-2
TGTGCCAGCAGCAAACGGGGACTAGCGGGAGCTGGGGAGCTGTTTTTT
CASSKRGLAGAGELFF